Each of the 18 T cell receptor beta chains below was sequenced from the same sample in a study of blood T cell repertoires in COVID-19. Generated by immunoSEQ multiplex PCR, the TCRdb table keeps only in-frame clones and is missing some. The data show some 160,000 clones, 84% seen once. The specimen was peripheral blood. These receptors all stem from a woman aged 80 or over with COVID-19, enrolled during active disease.

The chain carries TRBV7-9 and TRBJ2-2; 7 bases match TRBD1. Germline CDR1 is SEHNR and CDR2 is FQNEAQ (reference sequence). The J segment lost 4 bases and the V segment lost 5 bases, leaving 4 bases of the junction unmatched. This CDR3 region has 14 residues. CDR3 DNA: TGTGCCAGCAGCCTGTGGACAGGCACCGGGGAGCTGTTTTTT. Its protein is CASSLWTGTGELFF.

A few counts support this clone. This chain uses TRBV2 with TRBJ2-2, with D possibly matching TRBD2 (6 bases). Germline assignment: CDR1 SNHLY and CDR2 FYNNEI. The CDR3 extends over 14 amino acids. V shed 6 bases and J shed 4 bases, with 12 bases lying between them. The CDR3 DNA reads as TGTGCCAGCAGATATAGCGGTTCCACCGGGGAGCTGTTTTTT. Amino acids: CASRYSGSTGELFF.

The chain uses TRBV7-9 and TRBJ2-3; 7 bases map to TRBD2. V shed 7 bases, J shed 0 bases, and the junction held 4 bases outside the gene matches. Germline CDR1 SEHNR, CDR2 FQNEAQ (reference sequence). The CDR3 extends over 14 amino acids. The CDR3 loop is CASMGGASTDTQYF. The CDR3 DNA follows: TGTGCCAGCATGGGAGGGGCGAGCACAGATACGCAGTATTTT.

J is TRBJ2-7 and V is TRBV28, with 14 bases lining up with TRBD2. Trimming removed 7 bases from V and 3 bases from J; junction bases left unmatched: 11. The CDR3 is 17 residues long. CDR1 is MDHEN, CDR2 SYDVKM, per germline. CDR3 protein: CASTRGLAGDLRYEQYF. DNA of the CDR3: TGTGCCAGCACGAGGGGACTAGCGGGAGACCTTCGCTACGAGCAGTACTTC.

J is TRBJ1-4 and V is TRBV29-1, with a tentative D call TRBD1 (5 bases). The CDR3 length is 14 residues. Germline lookup yields CDR1 SQVTM and CDR2 ANQGSEA. V lost 4 bases and J 3 bases, leaving 12 bases between the germline ends. The CDR3 here is CSVGGGGANEKLFF. The DNA for the CDR3 is TGCAGCGTTGGAGGCGGGGGGGCTAATGAAAAACTGTTTTTT.

This sequence joins TRBV7-6 and TRBJ2-1, with D perhaps matching TRBD2 (5 bases). Germline assignment: CDR1 SGHVS and CDR2 FNYEAQ. The CDR3 sequence is 13 residues long. V was trimmed by 5 bases and J by 3 bases, leaving 8 bases between them. CDR3 coding DNA: TGTGCCAGCAGCAACCGGGGCTACAATGAGCAGTTCTTC. Translation gives CASSNRGYNEQFF.

The V gene is TRBV6-4, the J gene TRBJ2-2, with a possible D match to TRBD2 (6 bases). Deletions cut 7 bases from V and 3 bases from J, with 18 bases between. This CDR3 comprises 16 residues. The germline gives CDR1 MRHNA, CDR2 SNTAGT. The CDR3 reads CASITGGTADTGELFF. Written as DNA, the CDR3 is TGTGCCAGCATCACAGGAGGGACGGCGGACACCGGGGAGCTGTTTTTT.

The chain links TRBV7-2 to TRBJ2-7, with TRBD2 matching 11 bases. The CDR3 consists of 14 residues. Trimming removed 5 bases from V and 2 bases from J; junction bases left unmatched: 2. Germline CDR1 reads SGHTA; CDR2 reads FQGNSA. The CDR3 protein is CASSLSGGAYEQYF. CDR3 nucleotide sequence: TGTGCCAGCAGCCTTAGCGGGGGGGCCTACGAGCAGTACTTC.

V and J are TRBV5-1 and TRBJ1-4, with TRBD1 matching 8 bases. Trimming took 0 bases from V and 4 from J; bases not matched to a gene: 11. The CDR3 has 18 amino acids. The germline V gene has CDR1 SGHRS and CDR2 YFSETQ. The CDR3 nucleotides read TGCGCCAGCAGCTTGGTGGACAGGGCCCGTGGGGTTAATGAAAAACTGTTTTTT. It yields the protein CASSLVDRARGVNEKLFF.

V and J are TRBV25-1 and TRBJ2-7, with D perhaps matching TRBD1 (6 bases). Germline-derived CDR1 and CDR2 are MGHDK and SYGVNS. Trimming shortened V by 3 bases and J by 4 bases, and 16 bases separated the two germline ends. The CDR3 contains 15 residues. CDR3 bases: TGTGCCAGCAGTGATGGCAGGGGATTAACTTACGAGCAGTACTTC. Residues: CASSDGRGLTYEQYF.

The J gene is TRBJ2-7, the V gene TRBV6-6; 7 nucleotides agree with TRBD2. This CDR3 is 16 amino acids long. V trimming: 0 bases; J trimming: 0 bases; junction bases outside the gene matches: 5. The germline CDR1 and CDR2 sequences are MNHNY and SVGAGI (reference sequence). CDR3 nucleotides: TGTGCCAGCAGTTACTCGCGGGGGAAAAGCTCCTACGAGCAGTACTTC. It is translated as CASSYSRGKSSYEQYF.

This clone was recorded only once. The chain recombines TRBV29-1 with TRBJ2-5; 8 bases are a match to TRBD2. Germline V gene data show CDR1 as SQVTM and CDR2 as ANQGSEA. This CDR3 comprises 14 residues. The V gene end was trimmed by 5 bases and the J gene end by 5 bases; junction bases not matched to a gene: 10. This CDR3 reads CSVPQTSVVETQYF. In DNA form, the CDR3 reads TGCAGCGTTCCCCAGACTAGCGTGGTGGAGACCCAGTACTTC.

This clone came up once. The chain has TRBV4-1 and TRBJ2-3, with D unresolved. The CDR3 loop spans 14 amino acids. Germline-derived CDR1 and CDR2 are MGHRA and YSYEKL. Trimming took off 7 bases at V and 0 bases at J, with 11 bases between the two ends. The CDR3, as DNA: TGCGCCAGCAAAACACACCGAAGCACAGATACGCAGTATTTT. Protein: CASKTHRSTDTQYF.

The chain employs TRBV3-1 (or the pseudogene TRBV3-2) and TRBJ2-1; TRBD2 matches at 14 bases. This CDR3 contains 19 residues. After removal of 4 bases from V and 4 bases from J, the junction contained 12 bases not matched to a gene. Germline V gives CDR1 LGHDT, CDR2 YNNKEL (reference sequence). The CDR3 DNA sequence: TGTGCCAGCAGCCGGGGACTAGCGGGAGCGGTGGCTGTATACAATGAGCAGTTCTTC. It specifies CASSRGLAGAVAVYNEQFF.

This chain joins TRBV5-5 and TRBJ1-5, with TRBD1 identical over 10 bases. The CDR3 totals 15 residues. J gave up 4 bases and V 4 bases, and 5 bases lay outside the gene matches. CDR1 and CDR2 (germline): SGHKS, YYEKEE (reference sequence). CDR3 in DNA: TGTGCCAGCAGCCTGACAGGGGGCAGGAATCAGCCCCAGCATTTT. Translating gives CASSLTGGRNQPQHF.

This sequence joins TRBV2 and TRBJ2-5, with D possibly matching TRBD1 (5 bases). V lost 2 bases, J lost 5 bases, and 9 bases lay in between. CDR3 length: 13 amino acids. The germline V gene has CDR1 SNHLY and CDR2 FYNNEI. This chain's CDR3 is CASSEQGRETQYF. In DNA, the CDR3 is TGTGCCAGCAGTGAACAGGGTAGGGAGACCCAGTACTTC.

The CDR3 DNA sequence: TGTGCTAGTGGTTTGTTAGCGGGGGGATATGGGACAGATACGCAGTATTTT. Its protein is CASGLLAGGYGTDTQYF. This chain joins TRBV12-5 and TRBJ2-3; 10 bases line up with TRBD2. V was clipped by 2 bases and J by 3 bases; unmatched bases: 8. The CDR3 is 17 residues long. Germline V gene sequence: CDR1 LGHNT, CDR2 FRNRAP.

This sequence joins TRBV9 and TRBJ2-7; D remains ambiguous. The CDR3 consists of 14 residues. Germline CDR1 reads SGDLS; CDR2 reads YYNGEE. The V end was cut by 0 bases, the J end by 0 bases, with 7 bases between. CDR3 bases: TGTGCCAGCAGCGTAGGGCGGAGCTCCTACGAGCAGTACTTC. Protein: CASSVGRSSYEQYF.